The clone carrying this TCR beta chain was detected many times. The data were obtained in a study of T cells after yellow fever vaccination. A single record per CDR3 protein comes from TCRdb applying MiXCR to the 5' RACE reads. The sample includes around 330,000 distinct CDR3 sequences, roughly 3.5% of them seen just once. The input for sequencing was PBMCs, taken on the day of the yellow fever booster vaccination. This clonotype originated in a man between 18 and 29 years old who received the YFV17D yellow fever vaccine.

Here the CDR3 DNA reads TGCAGTGCTGTCAGGGTTGACATTAATGGCTACACCTTC. Protein sequence: CSAVRVDINGYTF. The chain uses TRBV20-1 and TRBJ1-2; perhaps TRBD1 as D (5 bases). The CDR3 extends over 13 amino acids. Germline V gene sequence: CDR1 DFQATT, CDR2 SNEGSKA (reference sequence). V lost 5 bases and J 6 bases, leaving 16 bases between the germline ends.